This T cell receptor beta chain was sequenced in a study of shared clonotypes between healthy human individuals. General study results and limits: At large depth, rarefaction still showed sorted-subset sequencing to be incomplete. Tissue TCR repertoires likely differ from these blood-only repertoires. In general, naive subsets displayed greater estimated richness than memory subsets did.

A word on this clone: Its target is unknown.

The healthy adult donors were HIV-negative and reported no recent acute infections or vaccinations. V was pared by 2 bases and J by 2 bases, with 8 bases between. The V gene's germline CDR1 is GTSNPN and CDR2 SVGIG (reference sequence). There are 13 residues in the CDR3. Some clones are missing from TCRdb's copy, which holds only in-frame ones; the method was immunoSEQ multiplex PCR. The sample holds about 2.3 million clones, approximately 90% seen once. This rearrangement joins TRBV30 to TRBJ2-3; D is uncertain. Sample: naive CD4+ T cells from PBMCs. Regarding subset: CD45RA+ positively selected. The TCR originated in a man younger than 30 in good health. Some clones in this sample may be carry-over from other donors' samples. The CDR3 sequence is CAWSKRTTDTQYF. The CDR3, as DNA: TGTGCCTGGAGTAAGAGGACCACAGATACGCAGTATTTT.